Listed below are T cell receptor beta chains from one sample, sequenced in a study of graft-versus-host responses after intestinal transplantation. TCRdb's copy holds only in-frame clones and misses some; the assay was immunoSEQ multiplex PCR. The sample lists 85,000 to 100,000 clones, 86% occurring once. The sequences come from PBMCs, collected 255 days after intestinal transplant. The receptor source for this set is a human patient who received an intestinal transplant, so some T cells may come from the graft donor. Both conserved end residues are part of each CDR3. A D gene is named only where the DNA matches it firmly. A row's size may be missing; if present it is once, few, many or a size class.

j_call,v_call,clone_size,d_call,cdr3_nt,cdr3_aa
TRBJ1-6,TRBV10-3,-,-,TGTGCCTCACGAGAGAGGGATAATTCACCCCTCCACTTT,CASRERDNSPLHF
TRBJ2-3,TRBV5-1,once,TRBD2,TGCGCCAGCAGCTTTCCGTCGGGGGAGGGTCCCTATTATACGCAGTATTTT,CASSFPSGEGPYYTQYF
TRBJ1-2,TRBV25-1,-,TRBD1,TGTGCCAGCGACGGACAGGGCTTTACCACCTTC,CASDGQGFTTF
TRBJ1-5,TRBV5-6,-,TRBD1,TGTGCCAGCAGCTCGGGACAGGGTGATCAGCCCCAGCATTTT,CASSSGQGDQPQHF
TRBJ1-2,TRBV5-6,-,TRBD1,TGTGCCAGCAGCTTGTACGTTGGGACAGGGACCTATGGCTACACCTTC,CASSLYVGTGTYGYTF
TRBJ1-6,TRBV7-8,once,-,TGTGCCAGCAGCTTAGCGGCCCAGCAGGGGACACCCCTCCACTTT,CASSLAAQQGTPLHF
TRBJ2-1,TRBV4-2,-,-,TGTGCCAGCAGCCAAGAAGGGGACAATGAGCAGTTCTTC,CASSQEGDNEQFF
TRBJ1-3,TRBV7-9,-,-,TGTGCCAGCAGCTGGAGCTCTGGAAACACCATATATTTT,CASSWSSGNTIYF
TRBJ2-7,TRBV27,-,-,TGTGCCAGCAGTTTATTGGGTTCGTCAGGGCCCTACGAGCAGTACTTC,CASSLLGSSGPYEQYF
TRBJ1-5,TRBV10-2,-,-,TGCGCCAGCAGTCGACAGTATAGCAATCAGCCCCAGCATTTT,CASSRQYSNQPQHF
TRBJ2-1,TRBV7-3,-,-,TGTGCCAGCAGCGAAAATCCCCCCAATGAGCAGTTCTTC,CASSENPPNEQFF
TRBJ1-2,TRBV27,-,TRBD1,TGTGCCAGCAGTTCTGGGACAGGGGGCCGTTATGGCTACACCTTC,CASSSGTGGRYGYTF
TRBJ2-1,TRBV6-1,-,-,TGTGCCAGCAGTGAATCTTGGGCTTGGGACAATGAGCAGTTCTTC,CASSESWAWDNEQFF
TRBJ2-1,TRBV4-1,-,-,TGCGCCAGCAGACTCGGGGTTTGGGAGCGCAATGAGCAGTTCTTC,CASRLGVWERNEQFF
TRBJ1-4,TRBV7-9,-,TRBD1,TGTGCCAGCAACACAGGGGGCGCGGGCGAAAAACTGTTTTTT,CASNTGGAGEKLFF
TRBJ1-4,TRBV7-2,-,-,TGTGCCAGCAGCTTTCAGGGGCGCGGTGAAAAACTGTTTTTT,CASSFQGRGEKLFF
TRBJ1-1,TRBV2,few,-,TGTGCCAGCAGTGGGGGATACACTGAAGCTTTCTTT,CASSGGYTEAFF
TRBJ2-3,TRBV28,-,TRBD1,TGTGCCAGCAGTTTCCGACAGGGGGCGGTAGATACGCAGTATTTT,CASSFRQGAVDTQYF
TRBJ1-6,TRBV6-4,-,-,TGTGCCAGCAGTGAAAAGGGCGCCAATTCACCCCTCCACTTT,CASSEKGANSPLHF
TRBJ1-2,TRBV27,-,-,TGTGCCAGCAGTTTAAGCGCAGCGGCCTTTCCGGGCTACACCTTC,CASSLSAAAFPGYTF
TRBJ2-7,TRBV28,-,-,TGTGCCAGCAGTTTGTCAGAGAGGGAGCAGTACTTC,CASSLSEREQYF
TRBJ2-1,TRBV11-2,-,-,TGTGCCAGCAGCTCCGCCCCTCTCCAGCAGTTCTTC,CASSSAPLQQFF
TRBJ2-3,TRBV11-2,once,-,TGTGCCAGCAGCTTAGTCCAGAGCACAGATACGCAGTATTTT,CASSLVQSTDTQYF
TRBJ2-7,TRBV28,-,-,TGTGCCAGCAGTTTGGTTCACCTGTACGAGCAGTACTTC,CASSLVHLYEQYF
TRBJ1-6,TRBV5-1,-,-,TGCGCCAGCCGCAATTCACCCCTCCACTTT,CASRNSPLHF
TRBJ1-1,TRBV19,-,-,TGTGCCAGTACCCCCACTAGTGAGCTCACTGAAGCTTTCTTT,CASTPTSELTEAFF
TRBJ1-3,TRBV9,few,-,TGTGCCAGCAGCGTAGATGCTGTGTCTGGAAACACCATATATTTT,CASSVDAVSGNTIYF
TRBJ2-6,TRBV6-1,-,TRBD1,TGTGCCAGCAGTGATTTTCGACAGGGGCTTATTCCTGGGGCCAACGTCCTGACTTTC,CASSDFRQGLIPGANVLTF
TRBJ2-3,TRBV28,-,-,TGTGCCAGCAGTTTATCGCAGGAGGGCTCAGATACGCAGTATTTT,CASSLSQEGSDTQYF
TRBJ1-2,TRBV28,-,-,TGTGCCAGCAGTTCCCCATACTCTCAGGGAAACTATGGCTACACCTTC,CASSSPYSQGNYGYTF
TRBJ1-4,TRBV6-1,-,-,TGTGCCAGCAGTGAAGTACGTGAAAAACTGTTTTTT,CASSEVREKLFF
TRBJ1-5,TRBV6-1,few,-,TGTGCCAGCAGTGAACAGGGTAGTAATCAGCCCCAGCATTTT,CASSEQGSNQPQHF
TRBJ1-5,TRBV7-8,-,-,TGTGCCAGCACCCGGAACGGGGGCAATCAGCCCCAGCATTTT,CASTRNGGNQPQHF
TRBJ2-3,TRBV15,-,TRBD2,TGTGCCACCAGAGCGGGAGGCCCCTCCACAGATACGCAGTATTTT,CATRAGGPSTDTQYF
TRBJ2-3,TRBV6-1,-,TRBD2,TGTGCCAGCAGTGATGGTAACGGGAGGCCCACAGATACGCAGTATTTT,CASSDGNGRPTDTQYF
TRBJ1-2,TRBV25-1,-,-,TGTGCCAGCAAGGACGGTAACTATGGCTACACCTTC,CASKDGNYGYTF
TRBJ2-1,TRBV7-9,-,TRBD1,TGTGCCAGCAGTTCAGGGGGCGCTGAGCTCGGCCCCAATGAGCAGTTCTTC,CASSSGGAELGPNEQFF
TRBJ1-1,TRBV6-5,-,TRBD1,TGTGCCAGCAGACTGACAGGGGCAAACACTGAAGCTTTCTTT,CASRLTGANTEAFF
TRBJ2-3,TRBV9,-,-,TGTGCCAGCAGCGTGGGATCTACAGATACGCAGTATTTT,CASSVGSTDTQYF
TRBJ2-5,TRBV11-2,-,-,TGTGCCAGCAGCTTATCGGGGACCCAGTACTTC,CASSLSGTQYF
TRBJ1-1,TRBV7-9,-,-,TGTGCCAGCAGCCCTAGCGGGGCCAACTCGAACACTGAAGCTTTCTTT,CASSPSGANSNTEAFF
TRBJ1-2,TRBV28,-,-,TGTGCCAGCAGTCCCGGCCCGCGGGTGGTCGGCTACACCTTC,CASSPGPRVVGYTF
TRBJ1-6,TRBV11-2,-,-,TGTGCCAGCAGCCTCCGAGATAGAAGCTCCTATAATTCACCCCTCCACTTT,CASSLRDRSSYNSPLHF
TRBJ2-2,TRBV30,-,-,TGTGCCTGGAGTGTTGGGAAGTTGGCCGGGGAGCTGTTTTTT,CAWSVGKLAGELFF
TRBJ1-2,TRBV13,once,-,TGTGCCAGCAGCTTAGGACGGGATGTGAACTATGGCTACACCTTC,CASSLGRDVNYGYTF